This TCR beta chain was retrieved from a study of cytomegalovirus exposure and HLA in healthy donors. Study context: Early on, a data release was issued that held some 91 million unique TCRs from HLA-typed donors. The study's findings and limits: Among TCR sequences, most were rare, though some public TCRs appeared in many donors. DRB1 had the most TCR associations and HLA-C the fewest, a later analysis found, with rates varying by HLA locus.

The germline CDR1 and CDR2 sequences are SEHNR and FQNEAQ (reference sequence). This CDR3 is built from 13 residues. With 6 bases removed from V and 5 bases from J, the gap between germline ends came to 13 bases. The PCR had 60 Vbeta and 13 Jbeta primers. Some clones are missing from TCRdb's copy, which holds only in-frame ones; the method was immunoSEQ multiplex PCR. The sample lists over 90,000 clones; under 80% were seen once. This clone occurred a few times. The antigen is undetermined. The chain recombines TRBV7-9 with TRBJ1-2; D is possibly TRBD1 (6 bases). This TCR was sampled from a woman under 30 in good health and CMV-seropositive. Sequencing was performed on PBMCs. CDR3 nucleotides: TGTGCCAGCAGTTTTGAGGGGGTATATGGCTACACCTTC. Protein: CASSFEGVYGYTF.